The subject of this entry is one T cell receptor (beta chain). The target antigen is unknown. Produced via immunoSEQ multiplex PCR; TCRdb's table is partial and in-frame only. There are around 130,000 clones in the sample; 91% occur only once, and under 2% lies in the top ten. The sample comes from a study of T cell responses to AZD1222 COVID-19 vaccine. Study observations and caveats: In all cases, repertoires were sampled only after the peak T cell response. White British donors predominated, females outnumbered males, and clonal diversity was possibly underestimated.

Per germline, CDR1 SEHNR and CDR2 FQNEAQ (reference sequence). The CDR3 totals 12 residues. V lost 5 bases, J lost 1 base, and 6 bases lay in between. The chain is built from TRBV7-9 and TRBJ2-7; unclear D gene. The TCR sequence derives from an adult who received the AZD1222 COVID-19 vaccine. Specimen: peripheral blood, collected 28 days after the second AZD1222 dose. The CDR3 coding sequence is TGTGCCAGCAGCCCCACATCCTACGAGCAGTACTTC. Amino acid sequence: CASSPTSYEQYF. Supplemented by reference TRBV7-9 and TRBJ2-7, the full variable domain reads DTGVSQNPRHKITKRGQNVTFRCDPISEHNRLYWYRQTLGQGPEFLTYFQNEAQLEKSRLLSDRFSAERPKGSFSTLEIQRTEQGDSAMYLCASSPTSYEQYFGPGTRLTVT.